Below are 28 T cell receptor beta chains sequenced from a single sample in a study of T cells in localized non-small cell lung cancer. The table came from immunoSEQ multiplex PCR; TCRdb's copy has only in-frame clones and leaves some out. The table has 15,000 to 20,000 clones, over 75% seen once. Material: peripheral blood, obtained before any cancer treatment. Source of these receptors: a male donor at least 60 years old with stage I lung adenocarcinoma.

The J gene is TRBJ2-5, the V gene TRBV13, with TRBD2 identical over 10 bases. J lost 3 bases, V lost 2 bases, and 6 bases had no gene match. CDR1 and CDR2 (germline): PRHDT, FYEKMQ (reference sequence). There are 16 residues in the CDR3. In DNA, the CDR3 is TGTGCCAGCAGCTTAAGAGCGGGAGGGCGAGAAGAGACCCAGTACTTC. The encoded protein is CASSLRAGGREETQYF.

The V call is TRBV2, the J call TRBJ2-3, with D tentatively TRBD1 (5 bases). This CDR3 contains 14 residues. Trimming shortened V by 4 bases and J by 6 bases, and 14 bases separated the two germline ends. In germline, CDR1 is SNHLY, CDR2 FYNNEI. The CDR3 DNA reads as TGTGCCAGCAGTGCCGACAGACAAAGGGATACGCAGTATTTT. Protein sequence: CASSADRQRDTQYF.

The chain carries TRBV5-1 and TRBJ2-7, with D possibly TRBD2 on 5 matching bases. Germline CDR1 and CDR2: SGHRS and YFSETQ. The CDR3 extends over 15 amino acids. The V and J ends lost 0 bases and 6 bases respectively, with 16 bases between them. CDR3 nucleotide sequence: TGCGCCAGCAGCTTGGATAGCGCTGGGATAGGCGAGCAGTACTTC. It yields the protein CASSLDSAGIGEQYF. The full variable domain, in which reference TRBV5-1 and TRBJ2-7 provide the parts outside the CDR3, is KAGVTQTPRYLIKTRGQQVTLSCSPISGHRSVSWYQQTPGQGLQFLFEYFSETQRNKGNFPGRFSGRQFSNSRSEMNVSTLELGDSALYLCASSLDSAGIGEQYFGPGTRLTVT.

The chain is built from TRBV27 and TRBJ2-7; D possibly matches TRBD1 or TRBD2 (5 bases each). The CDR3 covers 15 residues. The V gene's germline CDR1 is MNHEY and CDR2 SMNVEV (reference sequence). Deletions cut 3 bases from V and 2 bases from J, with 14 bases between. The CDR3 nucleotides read TGTGCCAGCAGTTTGGGACCCGGACTGGCCTACGAGCAGTACTTC. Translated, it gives CASSLGPGLAYEQYF.

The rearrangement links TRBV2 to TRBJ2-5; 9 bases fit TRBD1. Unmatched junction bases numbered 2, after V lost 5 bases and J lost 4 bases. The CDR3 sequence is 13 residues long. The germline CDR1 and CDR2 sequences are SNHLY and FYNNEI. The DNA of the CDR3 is TGTGCCAGCAGTAAGGACAGGGGAGAGACCCAGTACTTC. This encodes CASSKDRGETQYF.

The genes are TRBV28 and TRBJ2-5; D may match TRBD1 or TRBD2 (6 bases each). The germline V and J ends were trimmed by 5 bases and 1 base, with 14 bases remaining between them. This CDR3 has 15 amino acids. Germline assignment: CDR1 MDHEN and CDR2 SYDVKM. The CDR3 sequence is CASSPRGRVQETQYF. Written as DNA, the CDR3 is TGTGCCAGCAGTCCACGGGGGCGGGTCCAAGAGACCCAGTACTTC.

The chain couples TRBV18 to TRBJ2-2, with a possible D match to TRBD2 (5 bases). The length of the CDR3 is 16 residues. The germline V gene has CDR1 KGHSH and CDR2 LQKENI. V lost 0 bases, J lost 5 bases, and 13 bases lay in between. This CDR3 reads CASSPPERDPTGELFF. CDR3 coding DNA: TGTGCCAGCTCACCACCGGAGAGGGATCCGACCGGGGAGCTGTTTTTT.

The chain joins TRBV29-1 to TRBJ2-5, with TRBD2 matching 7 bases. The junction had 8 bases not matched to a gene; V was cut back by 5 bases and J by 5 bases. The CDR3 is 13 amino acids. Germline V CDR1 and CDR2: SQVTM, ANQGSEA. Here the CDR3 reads CSVLRGEGETQYF. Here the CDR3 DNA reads TGCAGCGTTCTTAGAGGGGAGGGGGAGACCCAGTACTTC.

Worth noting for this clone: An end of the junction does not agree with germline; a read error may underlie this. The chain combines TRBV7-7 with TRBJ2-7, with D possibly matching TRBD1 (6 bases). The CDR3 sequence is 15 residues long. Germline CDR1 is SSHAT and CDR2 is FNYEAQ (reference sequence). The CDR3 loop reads CASSATGTRPYEQYF. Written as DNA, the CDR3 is TGTGCTAGCAGCGCAACCGGGACAAGACCCTACGAGCAGTACTTC.

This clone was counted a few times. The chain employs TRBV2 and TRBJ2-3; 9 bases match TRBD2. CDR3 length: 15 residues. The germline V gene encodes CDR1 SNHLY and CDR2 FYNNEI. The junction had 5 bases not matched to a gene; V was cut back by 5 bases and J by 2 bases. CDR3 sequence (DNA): TGTGCCAGCAGTTGGAGCGGGGGGACCACAGATACGCAGTATTTT. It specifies CASSWSGGTTDTQYF. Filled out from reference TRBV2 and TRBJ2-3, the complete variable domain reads EPEVTQTPSHQVTQMGQEVILRCVPISNHLYFYWYRQILGQKVEFLVSFYNNEISEKSEIFDDQFSVERPDGSNFTLKIRSTKLEDSAMYFCASSWSGGTTDTQYFGPGTRLTVL.

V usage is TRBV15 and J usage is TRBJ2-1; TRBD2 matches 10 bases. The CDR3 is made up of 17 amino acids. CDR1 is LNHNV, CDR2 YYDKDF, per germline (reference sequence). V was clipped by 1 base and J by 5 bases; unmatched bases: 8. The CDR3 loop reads CATSRAHVAGGHNEQFF. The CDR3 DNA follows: TGTGCCACCAGCAGAGCCCATGTAGCGGGGGGCCACAATGAGCAGTTCTTC.

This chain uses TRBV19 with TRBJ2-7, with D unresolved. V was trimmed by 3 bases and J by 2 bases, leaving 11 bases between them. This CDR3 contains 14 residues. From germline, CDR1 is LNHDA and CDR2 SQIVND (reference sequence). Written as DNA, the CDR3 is TGTGCCAGTAGTATCCGCAGTCCCGCCTACGAGCAGTACTTC. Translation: CASSIRSPAYEQYF.

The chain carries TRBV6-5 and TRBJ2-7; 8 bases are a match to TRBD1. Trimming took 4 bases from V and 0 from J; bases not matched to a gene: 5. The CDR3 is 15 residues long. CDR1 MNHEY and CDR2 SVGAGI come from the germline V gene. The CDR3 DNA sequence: TGTGCCAGCAGTTCCGGACAGGGAGGCTCCTACGAGCAGTACTTC. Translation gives CASSSGQGGSYEQYF.

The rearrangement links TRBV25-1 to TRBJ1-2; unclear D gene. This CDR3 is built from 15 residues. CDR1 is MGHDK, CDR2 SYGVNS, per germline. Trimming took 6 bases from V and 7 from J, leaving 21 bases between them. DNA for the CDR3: TGTGCCAGCAGCCCCGAAGGGCCCCCGGTTAGTGGCTACACCTTC. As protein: CASSPEGPPVSGYTF.

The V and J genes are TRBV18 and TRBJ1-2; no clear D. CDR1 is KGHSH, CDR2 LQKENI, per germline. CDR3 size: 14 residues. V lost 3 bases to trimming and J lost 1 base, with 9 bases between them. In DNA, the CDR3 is TGTGCCAGCTCACCCCAACAGAATAACTATGGCTACACCTTC. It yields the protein CASSPQQNNYGYTF.

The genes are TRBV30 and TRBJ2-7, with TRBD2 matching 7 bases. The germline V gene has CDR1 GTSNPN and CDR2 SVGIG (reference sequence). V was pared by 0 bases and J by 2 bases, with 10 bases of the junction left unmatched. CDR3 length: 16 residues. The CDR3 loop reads CAWSVPGEGKPYEQYF. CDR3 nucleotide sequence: TGTGCCTGGAGTGTACCCGGGGAGGGGAAACCCTACGAGCAGTACTTC.

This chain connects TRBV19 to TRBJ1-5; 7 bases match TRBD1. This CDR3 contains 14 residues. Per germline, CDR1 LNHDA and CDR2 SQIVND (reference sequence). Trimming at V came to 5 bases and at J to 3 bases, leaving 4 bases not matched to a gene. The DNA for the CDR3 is TGTGCCAGTAGTCTACAGGGGCCCAATCAGCCCCAGCATTTT. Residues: CASSLQGPNQPQHF.

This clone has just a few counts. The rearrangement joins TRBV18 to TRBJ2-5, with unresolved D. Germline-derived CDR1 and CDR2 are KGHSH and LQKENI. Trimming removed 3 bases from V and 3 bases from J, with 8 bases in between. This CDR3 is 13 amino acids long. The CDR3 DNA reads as TGTGCCAGCTCACCCGGCCAGGAAGAGACCCAGTACTTC. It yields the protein CASSPGQEETQYF. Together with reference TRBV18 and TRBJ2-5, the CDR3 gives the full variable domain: NAGVMQNPRHLVRRRGQEARLRCSPMKGHSHVYWYRQLPEEGLKFMVYLQKENIIDESGMPKERFSAEFPKEGPSILRIQQVVRGDSAAYFCASSPGQEETQYFGPGTRLLVL.

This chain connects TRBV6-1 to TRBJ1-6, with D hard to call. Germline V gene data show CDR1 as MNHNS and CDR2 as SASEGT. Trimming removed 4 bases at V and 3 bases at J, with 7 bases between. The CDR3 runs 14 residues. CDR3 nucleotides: TGTGCCAGCAGTGGGGAATACTATAATTCACCCCTCCACTTT. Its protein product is CASSGEYYNSPLHF.

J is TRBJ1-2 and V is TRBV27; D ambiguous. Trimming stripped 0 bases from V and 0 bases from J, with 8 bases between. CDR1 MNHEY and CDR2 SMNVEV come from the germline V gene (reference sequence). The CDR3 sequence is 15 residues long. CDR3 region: CASSLSATSNYGYTF. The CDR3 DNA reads TGTGCCAGCAGTTTATCGGCGACTTCTAACTATGGCTACACCTTC.

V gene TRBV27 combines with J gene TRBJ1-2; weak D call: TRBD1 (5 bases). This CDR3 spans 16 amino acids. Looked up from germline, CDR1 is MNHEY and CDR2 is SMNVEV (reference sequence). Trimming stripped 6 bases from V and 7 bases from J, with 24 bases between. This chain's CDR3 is CASRKITTGTRGGYTF. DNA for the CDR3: TGTGCCAGCAGGAAGATTACTACCGGGACGAGGGGTGGCTACACCTTC.

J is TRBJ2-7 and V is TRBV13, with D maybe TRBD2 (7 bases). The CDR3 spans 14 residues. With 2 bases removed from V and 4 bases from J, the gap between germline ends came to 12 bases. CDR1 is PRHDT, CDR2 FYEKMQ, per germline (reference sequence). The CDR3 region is CASSLLGGGYEQYF. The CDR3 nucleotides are TGTGCCAGCAGCTTATTGGGAGGGGGTTACGAGCAGTACTTC.

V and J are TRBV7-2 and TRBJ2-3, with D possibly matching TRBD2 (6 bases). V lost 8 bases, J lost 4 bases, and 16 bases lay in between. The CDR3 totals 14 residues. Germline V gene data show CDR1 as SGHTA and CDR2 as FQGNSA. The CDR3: CASEREWGADTQYF. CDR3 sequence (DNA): TGTGCCAGCGAACGGGAGTGGGGGGCAGATACGCAGTATTTT.

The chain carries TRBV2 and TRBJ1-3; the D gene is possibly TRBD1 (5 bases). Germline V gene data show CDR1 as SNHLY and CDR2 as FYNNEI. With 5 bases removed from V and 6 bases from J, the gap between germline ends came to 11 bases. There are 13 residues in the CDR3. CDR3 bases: TGTGCCAGCAGTCCCGGGGGGGAAAACACCATATATTTT. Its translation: CASSPGGENTIYF.

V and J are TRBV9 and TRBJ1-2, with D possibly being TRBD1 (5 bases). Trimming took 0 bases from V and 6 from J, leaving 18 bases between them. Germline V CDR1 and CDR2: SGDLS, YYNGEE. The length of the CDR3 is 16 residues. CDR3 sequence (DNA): TGTGCCAGCAGCGTAGGGGGCGTTTCGGGTCTGGATGGCTACACCTTC. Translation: CASSVGGVSGLDGYTF.

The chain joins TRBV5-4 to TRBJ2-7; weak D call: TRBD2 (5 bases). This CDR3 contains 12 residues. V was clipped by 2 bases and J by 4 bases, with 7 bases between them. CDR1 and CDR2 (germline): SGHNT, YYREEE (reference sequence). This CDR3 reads CASSLERYEQYF. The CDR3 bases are TGTGCCAGCAGCTTAGAGCGGTACGAGCAGTACTTC. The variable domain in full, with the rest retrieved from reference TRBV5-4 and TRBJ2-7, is ETGVTQSPTHLIKTRGQQVTLRCSSQSGHNTVSWYQQALGQGPQFIFQYYREEENGRGNFPPRFSGLQFPNYSSELNVNALELDDSALYLCASSLERYEQYFGPGTRLTVT.

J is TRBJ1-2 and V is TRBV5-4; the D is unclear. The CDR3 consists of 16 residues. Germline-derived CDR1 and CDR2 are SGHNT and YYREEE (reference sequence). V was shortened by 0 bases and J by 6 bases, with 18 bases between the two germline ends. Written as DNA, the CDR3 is TGTGCCAGCAGCTTGGCCAATAGCGGGGAAGTGGATGGCTACACCTTC. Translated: CASSLANSGEVDGYTF.

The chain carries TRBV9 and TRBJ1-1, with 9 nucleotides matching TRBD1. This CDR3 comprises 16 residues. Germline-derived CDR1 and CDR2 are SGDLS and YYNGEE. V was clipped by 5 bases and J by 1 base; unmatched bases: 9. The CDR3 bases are TGTGCCAGCAGTAGACCCGGGACAGGGAAGAACACTGAAGCTTTCTTT. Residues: CASSRPGTGKNTEAFF.